A single sample is the source of the 22 T cell receptor beta chains below, sequenced in a study of the immune and genomic landscape of osteosarcoma. Libraries were prepared by immunoSEQ multiplex PCR; TCRdb keeps only in-frame clonotypes and omits some of them. The repertoire holds 450 to 500 clones, with 84% as singletons. The post-treatment osteosarcoma tumors were primary, local recurrence or metastasis specimens from poor-prognosis patients. The sample comprised osteosarcoma tumor tissue from the thigh. The receptor source for this set is a human donor with osteosarcoma.

The chain has TRBV18 and TRBJ1-1; no definite D call. Germline lookup yields CDR1 KGHSH and CDR2 LQKENI. The CDR3 has 13 residues. V was cut by 6 bases and J by 1 base, with 9 bases left in between. DNA of the CDR3: TGTGCCAGCTCTGAGCTCCAGAACACTGAAGCTTTCTTT. It yields the protein CASSELQNTEAFF.

V and J are TRBV30 and TRBJ1-5; D remains unclear. Germline V CDR1 and CDR2: GTSNPN, SVGIG (reference sequence). This CDR3 is built from 16 residues. V lost 2 bases and J lost 3, with 17 bases in between. CDR3 DNA: TGTGCCTGGAGTTCTCTGGGCCCTGGTCCCAATCAGCCCCAGCATTTT. This gives the protein CAWSSLGPGPNQPQHF. Filled out from reference TRBV30 and TRBJ1-5, the complete variable domain reads SQTIHQWPATLVQPVGSPLSLECTVEGTSNPNLYWYRQAAGRGLQLLFYSVGIGQISSEVPQNLSASRPQDRQFILSSKKLLLSDSGFYLCAWSSLGPGPNQPQHFGDGTRLSIL.

This clone was found a few times. The CDR3 reads CASSEKSGTYSYEQYF. The CDR3 DNA is TGCGCCAGCAGTGAAAAATCCGGGACTTACTCCTACGAGCAGTACTTC. The rearrangement links TRBV10-1 to TRBJ2-7; tentative D call: TRBD2 (6 bases). The CDR3 sequence is 16 residues long. Germline V lookup: CDR1 WNHNN, CDR2 SYGVQD (reference sequence). The germline V and J ends were trimmed by 3 bases and 0 bases, with 15 bases remaining between them.

CDR3 DNA: TGCAGCGTTGCCGGGAACAAAGAGACCCAGTACTTC. This encodes CSVAGNKETQYF. V gene TRBV29-1 combines with J gene TRBJ2-5; D is possibly TRBD2 (5 bases). CDR3 length: 12 residues. Deletions cut 4 bases from V and 3 bases from J, with 9 bases between. Looked up from germline, CDR1 is SQVTM and CDR2 is ANQGSEA.

This clone was picked up one time. J is TRBJ1-5 and V is TRBV30, with TRBD1 matching 7 bases. The germline gives CDR1 GTSNPN, CDR2 SVGIG (reference sequence). J gave up 0 bases and V 8 bases, and 16 bases lay outside the gene matches. The CDR3 sequence is 17 residues long. This CDR3 reads CALDDRDDPYSNQPQHF. CDR3 DNA: TGTGCCCTGGACGACAGGGACGATCCCTATAGCAATCAGCCCCAGCATTTT.

J is TRBJ2-5 and V is TRBV30; D uncertain. V was trimmed by 3 bases and J by 1 base, leaving 9 bases between them. Looked up from germline, CDR1 is GTSNPN and CDR2 is SVGIG (reference sequence). This CDR3 is 13 amino acids long. For the CDR3, the DNA is TGTGCCTGGAGACACTGGGGCCAAGAGACCCAGTACTTC. This gives the protein CAWRHWGQETQYF. The variable domain in full, with the rest retrieved from reference TRBV30 and TRBJ2-5, is SQTIHQWPATLVQPVGSPLSLECTVEGTSNPNLYWYRQAAGRGLQLLFYSVGIGQISSEVPQNLSASRPQDRQFILSSKKLLLSDSGFYLCAWRHWGQETQYFGPGTRLLVL.

The chain couples TRBV29-1 to TRBJ1-1; D perhaps matches TRBD1 (6 bases). CDR1 is SQVTM and CDR2 is ANQGSEA in the germline V gene. V gave up 3 bases and J gave up 5 bases, with 13 bases separating them. This CDR3 region has 13 residues. CDR3 nucleotides: TGCAGCGTTGAGACATTAACAGGGACTGAAGCTTTCTTT. Translating gives CSVETLTGTEAFF.

V gene TRBV6-5 combines with J gene TRBJ1-2; TRBD1 might be the D (5 bases). Germline lookup yields CDR1 MNHEY and CDR2 SVGAGI. V was shortened by 10 bases and J by 4 bases, with 16 bases between the two germline ends. The CDR3 runs 13 residues. The CDR3 nucleotides read TGTGCCACCAGGGTCGGGGCCGGCTATGGCTACACCTTC. Protein product: CATRVGAGYGYTF.

J is TRBJ2-5 and V is TRBV5-5, with 7 bases that match TRBD2. The CDR3 sequence is 14 residues long. V was clipped by 4 bases and J by 2 bases; unmatched bases: 5. From germline, CDR1 is SGHKS and CDR2 YYEKEE (reference sequence). DNA of the CDR3: TGTGCCAGCAGCCTGTACGGGGGGCAAGAGACCCAGTACTTC. Amino acids: CASSLYGGQETQYF.

The rearrangement uses TRBV7-3 and TRBJ1-1; 7 nucleotides align to TRBD1. This CDR3 region has 14 residues. Germline CDR1 SGHTA, CDR2 FQGTGA. The V and J ends lost 2 bases and 7 bases, in that order; junction bases with no gene match: 7. CDR3 sequence (DNA): TGTGCCAGCAGCTTATTCCAGGGGGGCGTTGAAGCTTTCTTT. Protein product: CASSLFQGGVEAFF.

This chain links TRBV7-8 with TRBJ2-3, with D perhaps given as TRBD1 or TRBD2 (5 bases each). From germline, CDR1 is SGHVS and CDR2 FQNEAQ. This CDR3 spans 14 amino acids. The ends were cut back, 5 bases at V and 2 bases at J, with 11 bases in the middle. The CDR3 nucleotides are TGTGCCAGCAGCCCGAGGGACCTCACAGATACGCAGTATTTT. This translates into CASSPRDLTDTQYF.

This clone was seen just once. V usage is TRBV2 and J usage is TRBJ1-6, with D possibly TRBD1 on 5 matching bases. This CDR3 is 17 amino acids long. The V and J ends lost 5 bases and 0 bases respectively, with 14 bases between them. Germline V gene data show CDR1 as SNHLY and CDR2 as FYNNEI. The CDR3 nucleotides read TGTGCCAGCAGTCGCGCGGGGGAGAGCTCCTATAATTCACCCCTCCACTTT. The encoded protein is CASSRAGESSYNSPLHF.

The chain recombines TRBV18 with TRBJ2-5, with 11 bases aligning to TRBD2. The V segment lost 3 bases and the J segment 2 bases; nucleotides outside the gene matches: 2. The CDR3 totals 15 residues. Germline V gene data show CDR1 as KGHSH and CDR2 as LQKENI. CDR3 loop: CASSPGTSGQETQYF. The CDR3 DNA reads TGTGCCAGCTCACCCGGGACTAGCGGACAAGAGACCCAGTACTTC.

This chain links TRBV27 with TRBJ2-7; possibly TRBD2 for D (6 bases). CDR3 length: 14 residues. The germline V gene has CDR1 MNHEY and CDR2 SMNVEV (reference sequence). Trimming stripped 3 bases from V and 2 bases from J, with 11 bases between. The CDR3 spells CASSFGREPYEQYF. The CDR3 DNA reads TGTGCCAGCAGTTTCGGGCGGGAACCCTACGAGCAGTACTTC.

The CDR3 DNA reads TGTGCCAGCAGTTTAAAGCTACTTAGGACAGATACGCAGTATTTT. As protein: CASSLKLLRTDTQYF. The chain combines TRBV27 with TRBJ2-3; D uncertain. The ends were cut back, 2 bases at V and 3 bases at J, with 12 bases in the middle. Germline V gene lookup returns CDR1 MNHEY and CDR2 SMNVEV (reference sequence). CDR3 length: 15 amino acids.

This clone was counted once. The chain is built from TRBV5-6 and TRBJ2-2; D is uncertain. Germline assignment: CDR1 SGHDT and CDR2 YYEEEE. CDR3 length: 15 residues. V lost 4 bases, J lost 5 bases, and 15 bases lay in between. CDR3 region: CASSLYGGSTGELFF. CDR3 DNA: TGTGCCAGCAGCCTGTACGGCGGCAGTACCGGGGAGCTGTTTTTT.

The rearrangement uses TRBV2 and TRBJ2-7; tentative D call: TRBD2 (5 bases). Germline-derived CDR1 and CDR2 are SNHLY and FYNNEI. V was cut by 5 bases and J by 3 bases, with 14 bases left in between. This CDR3 region has 14 residues. The CDR3 DNA is TGTGCCAGCAGTCCTCCGGGAAACCTCTACGAGCAGTACTTC. Amino acid sequence: CASSPPGNLYEQYF.

This clone appeared a single time. The gene calls are TRBV2 and TRBJ1-2; D may be TRBD1 (5 bases). Trimming left V 2 bases short and J 4 bases short, with 17 bases between. CDR1 and CDR2 (germline): SNHLY, FYNNEI. The CDR3 sequence is 16 residues long. Written as DNA, the CDR3 is TGTGCCAGCAGTGAAAATGGGGGGAGAGGATCCTATGGCTACACCTTC. This encodes CASSENGGRGSYGYTF.

The J gene is TRBJ2-1, the V gene TRBV28; 11 positions match TRBD2. The CDR3 is 18 amino acids. V trimming: 6 bases; J trimming: 0 bases; junction bases outside the gene matches: 10. Per germline, CDR1 MDHEN and CDR2 SYDVKM. In DNA form, the CDR3 reads TGTGCCAGCAGATTGACTAGCGGGGTCCAAAGCTCCTACAATGAGCAGTTCTTC. Protein product: CASRLTSGVQSSYNEQFF.

A word on this clone: At one end, the junction sequence differs from germline, possibly due to a read error. Different DNA sequences within this sample yield the same CDR3. The chain recombines TRBV30 with TRBJ2-4, with 9 positions matching TRBD1. The CDR3 totals 13 residues. Germline values: CDR1 GTSNPN, CDR2 SVGIG (reference sequence). The CDR3 DNA reads as TGTGCCTGGAGTGTACAGGGGGCTCGTTTAAGTAACTTC. This gives the protein CAWSVQGARLSNF.

V usage is TRBV7-9 and J usage is TRBJ1-5; 9 nucleotides agree with TRBD1. V dropped 5 bases and J dropped 5; count of bases not matched to a gene: 4. The V gene's germline CDR1 is SEHNR and CDR2 FQNEAQ (reference sequence). CDR3 length: 14 residues. CDR3 coding DNA: TGTGCCAGCAGCCGGACAGGGGTGGATCAGCCCCAGCATTTT. Its protein product is CASSRTGVDQPQHF.

J is TRBJ1-5 and V is TRBV6-1, with no clear D. CDR3 length: 15 residues. Germline V gives CDR1 MNHNS, CDR2 SASEGT. Trimming removed 7 bases from V and 1 base from J, with 14 bases in between. CDR3: CASTWEGWSNQPQHF. CDR3 in DNA: TGTGCCAGCACCTGGGAAGGGTGGAGCAATCAGCCCCAGCATTTT.